The 15 T cell receptor beta chains presented below share a single source sample, sequenced in a study of T-cell reconstitution after alpha-beta-depleted transplantation in children. The authors prepared the TCRbeta library with unique molecular identifiers. TCRdb reprocessed the PCR reads with MiXCR, giving one entry per CDR3 protein. The sample lists some 130,000 distinct CDR3 sequences, roughly 9.7% occurring once. Here the sequenced sample was PBMCs, mostly from graft donor cells, taken 180 days after TCRalphabeta/CD19-depleted stem cell transplant. Every receptor here comes from a girl under three years old who had a stem cell transplant for combined immunodeficiency, so the T cells may come from the graft donor.

This clonotype was counted between two and nine times. The CDR3 DNA reads as TGTGCCAGCAGTGATGGGACAGGGGGTATCTCTACAAGAGCTGGGCAGTACTTC. Translating it yields CASSDGTGGISTRAGQYF. The chain joins TRBV6-2 or TRBV6-3 to TRBJ2-7; 11 positions match TRBD1. Germline lookup yields CDR1 MNHEY and CDR2 SVGEGT. The CDR3 extends over 18 amino acids. J lost 9 bases, V lost 5 bases, and 21 bases had no gene match.

This chain connects TRBV12-3 or TRBV12-4 to TRBJ1-2; D is undetermined. Trimming removed 2 bases from V and 2 bases from J, with 18 bases in between. The CDR3 is made up of 17 amino acids. CDR3 residues: CASSLTTVGSSNYGYTF. CDR3 bases: TGTGCCAGCAGTTTAACCACCGTCGGCAGTTCCAACTATGGCTACACCTTC.

The chain employs TRBV5-1 and TRBJ2-7; a weak D match, TRBD2 (5 bases). Germline values: CDR1 SGHRS, CDR2 YFSETQ. V was pared by 2 bases and J by 7 bases, with 19 bases between. The CDR3 consists of 15 residues. CDR3: CASSFGPEGRLEQYF. DNA of the CDR3: TGCGCCAGCAGCTTCGGTCCAGAGGGCCGGTTGGAGCAGTACTTC. The whole variable domain, remainder taken from reference TRBV5-1 and TRBJ2-7, is KAGVTQTPRYLIKTRGQQVTLSCSPISGHRSVSWYQQTPGQGLQFLFEYFSETQRNKGNFPGRFSGRQFSNSRSEMNVSTLELGDSALYLCASSFGPEGRLEQYFGPGTRLTVT.

The sample holds many counts of this clonotype. The chain recombines TRBV12-3 or TRBV12-4 with TRBJ2-7; perhaps TRBD1 as D (5 bases). The V end lost 6 bases, the J end lost 0 bases, and 15 bases lay between the germline ends. This CDR3 has 15 residues. The chain's CDR3 is CASSPGFMGSYEQYF. CDR3 coding DNA: TGTGCCAGCAGCCCAGGGTTTATGGGCTCCTACGAGCAGTACTTC.

This clonotype was observed a few times. The V and J genes are TRBV5-1 and TRBJ2-7; possibly TRBD1 or TRBD2 for D (5 bases each). The CDR3 loop spans 14 amino acids. Germline CDR1 SGHRS, CDR2 YFSETQ. The ends were cut back, 4 bases at V and 4 bases at J, with 15 bases in the middle. The CDR3 DNA sequence: TGCGCCAGCAGCCAAGAGGGGATTACATACGAGCAGTACTTC. This codes for CASSQEGITYEQYF.

This clonotype appeared many times. V gene TRBV9 combines with J gene TRBJ2-2, with a possible D match to TRBD2 (6 bases). CDR1 and CDR2 from the germline V gene are SGDLS and YYNGEE. CDR3 length equals 17 residues. V lost 4 bases and J lost 6, with 22 bases in between. CDR3 region: CASSRRDGAGISGELFF. Here the CDR3 DNA reads TGTGCCAGCAGCAGGAGGGATGGGGCAGGGATATCCGGGGAGCTGTTTTTT. Full variable domain (outside the CDR3, taken from reference TRBV9 and TRBJ2-2): DSGVTQTPKHLITATGQRVTLRCSPRSGDLSVYWYQQSLDQGLQFLIQYYNGEERAKGNILERFSAQQFPDLHSELNLSSLELGDSALYFCASSRRDGAGISGELFFGEGSRLTVL.

The DNA of the CDR3 is TGTGCCAGCACCGCGCAGGGGGCCTACAATGAGCAGTTCTTC. This encodes CASTAQGAYNEQFF. V is TRBV6-1 and J is TRBJ2-1; 7 nucleotides line up with TRBD1. CDR1 MNHNS and CDR2 SASEGT come from the germline V gene. Trimming cost V 7 bases and J 2 bases; bases outside gene matches: 5. The CDR3 runs 14 residues.

J is TRBJ2-2 and V is TRBV5-1, with D hard to call. This CDR3 has 15 residues. The germline V and J ends were trimmed by 1 base and 3 bases, with 10 bases remaining between them. CDR1 and CDR2 (germline): SGHRS, YFSETQ. In DNA, the CDR3 is TGCGCCAGCAGCTTGTACGGAGATCACACCGGGGAGCTGTTTTTT. It is translated as CASSLYGDHTGELFF.

This clonotype has only a few counts. The J gene is TRBJ2-7, the V gene TRBV7-2; the match to TRBD1 covers 7 bases. Per germline, CDR1 SGHTA and CDR2 FQGNSA. The CDR3 runs 13 residues. The V segment lost 5 bases and the J segment 6 bases; nucleotides outside the gene matches: 7. The CDR3 DNA reads TGTGCCAGCAGCCCCTGGGACAGACGCGAGCAGTACTTC. Translation: CASSPWDRREQYF.

This clonotype was seen only a few times. CDR3 sequence reads: CASSLRQGAISEAKNIQYF. Here the CDR3 DNA reads TGCGCCAGCAGCCTCAGACAGGGGGCCATATCAGAAGCCAAAAACATTCAGTACTTC. The rearrangement joins TRBV5-1 to TRBJ2-4, with 10 positions matching TRBD1. The ends lost 4 bases at V and 0 bases at J; junction bases unmatched: 13. The V gene's germline CDR1 is SGHRS and CDR2 YFSETQ. The CDR3 sequence is 19 residues long.

This clonotype occurred many times. CDR3 sequence reads: CASSPRRTPYEQYF. In DNA form, the CDR3 reads TGTGCCAGCTCACCGCGGAGGACCCCCTACGAGCAGTACTTC. This chain uses TRBV18 with TRBJ2-7; TRBD2 might be the D (5 bases). The length of the CDR3 is 14 residues. V was cut by 3 bases and J by 2 bases, with 11 bases left in between. Germline V gene lookup returns CDR1 KGHSH and CDR2 LQKENI.

This clonotype was detected ten times or more. The genes are TRBV11-2 and TRBJ2-2; D is ambiguous. The CDR3 runs 14 residues. The ends were cut back, 4 bases at V and 9 bases at J, with 15 bases in the middle. The germline V gene has CDR1 SGHAT and CDR2 FQNNGV. The chain's CDR3 is CASSSPRKGRELFF. The CDR3 DNA reads as TGTGCCAGCAGCTCCCCGAGGAAGGGCAGGGAGCTGTTTTTT.

The J gene is TRBJ1-6, the V gene TRBV6-5; D gene unclear. Germline V gene data show CDR1 as MNHEY and CDR2 as SVGAGI. The CDR3 has 15 residues. V was cut by 2 bases and J by 2 bases, with 7 bases left in between. The CDR3 DNA reads as TGTGCCAGCAGTTACAATACGGCCTATAATTCACCCCTCCACTTT. This codes for CASSYNTAYNSPLHF.

The J gene is TRBJ2-5, the V gene TRBV20-1; TRBD2 agrees at 8 bases. The CDR3 covers 16 residues. V gave up 5 bases and J gave up 4 bases; unmatched junction bases: 15. From germline, CDR1 is DFQATT and CDR2 SNEGSKA (reference sequence). This CDR3 reads CSASGRGRGGVETQYF. In DNA, the CDR3 is TGCAGTGCTTCAGGGAGGGGTCGGGGGGGCGTAGAGACCCAGTACTTC.

In this sample, this clonotype turned up a few times. The V and J genes are TRBV20-1 and TRBJ2-5, with a possible D match to TRBD1 (7 bases). Trimming removed 6 bases at V and 7 bases at J, with 18 bases between. The germline gives CDR1 DFQATT, CDR2 SNEGSKA (reference sequence). This CDR3 has 13 amino acids. CDR3 bases: TGCAGTGCCCCAGGGACAGCGACTAGGACCCAGTACTTC. This gives the protein CSAPGTATRTQYF.